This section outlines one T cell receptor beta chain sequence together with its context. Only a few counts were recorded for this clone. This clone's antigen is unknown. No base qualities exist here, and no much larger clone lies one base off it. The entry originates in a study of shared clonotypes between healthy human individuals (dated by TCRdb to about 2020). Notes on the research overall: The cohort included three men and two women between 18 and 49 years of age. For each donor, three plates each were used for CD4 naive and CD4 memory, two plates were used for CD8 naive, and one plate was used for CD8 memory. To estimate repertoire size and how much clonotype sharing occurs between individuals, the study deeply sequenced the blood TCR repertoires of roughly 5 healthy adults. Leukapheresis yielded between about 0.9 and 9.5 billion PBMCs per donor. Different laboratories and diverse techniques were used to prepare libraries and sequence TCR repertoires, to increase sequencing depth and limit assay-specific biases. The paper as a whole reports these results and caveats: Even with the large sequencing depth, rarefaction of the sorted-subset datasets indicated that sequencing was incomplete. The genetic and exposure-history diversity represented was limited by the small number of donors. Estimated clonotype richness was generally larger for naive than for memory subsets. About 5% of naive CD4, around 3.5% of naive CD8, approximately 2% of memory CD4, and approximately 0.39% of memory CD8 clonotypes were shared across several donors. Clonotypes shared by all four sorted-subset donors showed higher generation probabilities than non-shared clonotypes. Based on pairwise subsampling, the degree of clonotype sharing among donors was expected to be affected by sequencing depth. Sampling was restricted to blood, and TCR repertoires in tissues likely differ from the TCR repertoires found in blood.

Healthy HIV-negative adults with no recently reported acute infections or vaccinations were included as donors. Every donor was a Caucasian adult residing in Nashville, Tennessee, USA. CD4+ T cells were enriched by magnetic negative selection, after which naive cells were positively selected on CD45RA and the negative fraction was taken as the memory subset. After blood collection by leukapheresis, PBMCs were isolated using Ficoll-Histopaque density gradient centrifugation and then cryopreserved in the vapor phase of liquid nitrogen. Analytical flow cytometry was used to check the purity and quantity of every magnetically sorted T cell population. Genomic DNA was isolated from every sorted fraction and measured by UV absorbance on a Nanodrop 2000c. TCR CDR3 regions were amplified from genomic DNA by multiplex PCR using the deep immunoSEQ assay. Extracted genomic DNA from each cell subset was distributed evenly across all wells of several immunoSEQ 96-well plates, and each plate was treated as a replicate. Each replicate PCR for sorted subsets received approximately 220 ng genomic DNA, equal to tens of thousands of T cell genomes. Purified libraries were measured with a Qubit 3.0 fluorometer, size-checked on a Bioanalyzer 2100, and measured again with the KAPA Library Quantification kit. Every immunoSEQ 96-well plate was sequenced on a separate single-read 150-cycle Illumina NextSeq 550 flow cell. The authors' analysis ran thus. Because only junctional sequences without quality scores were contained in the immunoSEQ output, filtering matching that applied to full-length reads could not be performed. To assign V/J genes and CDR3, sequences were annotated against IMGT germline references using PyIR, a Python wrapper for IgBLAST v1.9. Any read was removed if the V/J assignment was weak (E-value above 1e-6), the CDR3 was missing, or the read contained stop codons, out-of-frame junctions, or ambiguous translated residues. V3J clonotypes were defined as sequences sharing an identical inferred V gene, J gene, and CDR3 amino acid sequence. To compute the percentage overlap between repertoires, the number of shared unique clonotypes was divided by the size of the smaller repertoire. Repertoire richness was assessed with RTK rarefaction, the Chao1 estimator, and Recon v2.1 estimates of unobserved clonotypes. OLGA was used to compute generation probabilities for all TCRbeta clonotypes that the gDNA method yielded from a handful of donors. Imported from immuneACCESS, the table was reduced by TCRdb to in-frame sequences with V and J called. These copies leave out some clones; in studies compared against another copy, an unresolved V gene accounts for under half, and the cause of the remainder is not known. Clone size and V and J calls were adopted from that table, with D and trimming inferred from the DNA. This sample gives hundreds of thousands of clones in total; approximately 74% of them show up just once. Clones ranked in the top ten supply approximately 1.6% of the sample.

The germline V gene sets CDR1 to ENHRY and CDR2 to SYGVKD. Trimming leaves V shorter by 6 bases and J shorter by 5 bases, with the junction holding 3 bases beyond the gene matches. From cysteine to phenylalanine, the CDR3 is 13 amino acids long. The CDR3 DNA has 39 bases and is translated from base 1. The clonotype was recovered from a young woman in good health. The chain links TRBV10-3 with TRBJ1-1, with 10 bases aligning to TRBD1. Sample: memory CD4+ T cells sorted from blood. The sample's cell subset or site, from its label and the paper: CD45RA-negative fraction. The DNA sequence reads TGTGCCATCAGGGGGACAGGGGAAACTGAAGCTTTCTTT. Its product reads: CAIRGTGETEAFF.